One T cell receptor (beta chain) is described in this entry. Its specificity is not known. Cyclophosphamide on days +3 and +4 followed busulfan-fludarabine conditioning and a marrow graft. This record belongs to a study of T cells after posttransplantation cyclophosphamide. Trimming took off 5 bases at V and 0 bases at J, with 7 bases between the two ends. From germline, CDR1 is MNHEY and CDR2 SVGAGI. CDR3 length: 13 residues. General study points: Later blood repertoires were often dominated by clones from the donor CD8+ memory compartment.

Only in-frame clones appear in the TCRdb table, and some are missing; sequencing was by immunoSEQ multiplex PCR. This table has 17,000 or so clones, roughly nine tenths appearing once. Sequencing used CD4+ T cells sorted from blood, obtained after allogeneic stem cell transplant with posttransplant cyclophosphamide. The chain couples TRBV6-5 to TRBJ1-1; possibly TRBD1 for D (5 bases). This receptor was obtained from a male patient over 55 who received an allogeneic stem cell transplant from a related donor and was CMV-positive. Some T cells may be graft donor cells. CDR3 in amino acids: CASSKQVNTEAFF. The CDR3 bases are TGTGCCAGCAGTAAACAGGTGAACACTGAAGCTTTCTTT.